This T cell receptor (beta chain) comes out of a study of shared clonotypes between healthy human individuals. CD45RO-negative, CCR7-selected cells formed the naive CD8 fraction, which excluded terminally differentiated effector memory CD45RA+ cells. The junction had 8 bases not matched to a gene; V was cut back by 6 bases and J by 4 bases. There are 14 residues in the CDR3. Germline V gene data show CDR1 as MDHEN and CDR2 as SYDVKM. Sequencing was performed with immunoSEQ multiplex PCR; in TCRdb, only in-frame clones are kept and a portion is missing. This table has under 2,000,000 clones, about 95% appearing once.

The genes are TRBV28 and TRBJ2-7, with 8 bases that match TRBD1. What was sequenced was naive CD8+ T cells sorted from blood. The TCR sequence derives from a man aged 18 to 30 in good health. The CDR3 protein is CASSRTGRLYEQYF. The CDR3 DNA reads TGTGCCAGCAGCAGGACAGGGAGGCTGTACGAGCAGTACTTC.